These T cell receptor beta chains were read from a single sample in a study of radiation and T cells in renal cell carcinoma. Only in-frame clones appear in the TCRdb table, and some are missing; sequencing was by immunoSEQ multiplex PCR. This sample has around 100,000 clones; around 80% occur once, and the top ten carry approximately 6.9%. Here the sequenced sample was blood, taken from a patient whose treatment included radiotherapy and nephrectomy. The receptors here all came from a man aged 55 to 70 with renal cell carcinoma. Each CDR3 is given with its conserved first and last residue. A D gene is named only where the DNA matches it firmly. Some rows have no size entry. The others give once, few or many, or a class for an expanded clone.

d_call	clone_size	j_call	v_call	cdr3_nt	cdr3_aa
TRBD1	-	TRBJ2-7	TRBV28	TGTGCCAGCAGCCCGTCGGGACAGGGTTCCTACGAGCAGTACTTC	CASSPSGQGSYEQYF
-	-	TRBJ2-3	TRBV5-1	TGCGCCAGCAGCTTAAGTCATACGCAGTATTTT	CASSLSHTQYF
-	-	TRBJ2-7	TRBV29-1	TGCAGCGTTGAAGCAGGGGCCGGATACGAGCAGTACTTC	CSVEAGAGYEQYF
-	-	TRBJ2-7	TRBV4-3	TGCGCCAGCAGCCAAGATGTCCGACAGGGACTTGCCTACGAGCAGTACTTC	CASSQDVRQGLAYEQYF
TRBD2	-	TRBJ2-2	TRBV5-4	TGTGCCAGCAACGCGGGAGGGCCCTCGGGGGAGCTGTTTTTT	CASNAGGPSGELFF
-	-	TRBJ2-7	TRBV5-6	TGTGCCAGCAGCTTAGGGCGATCGGGGATAGAGGGGTTC	CASSLGRSGIEGF
-	-	TRBJ2-5	TRBV5-4	TGTGCCAGCGGATCAGGGGCGGAGGAAGAGACCCAGTACTTC	CASGSGAEEETQYF
TRBD1	-	TRBJ1-5	TRBV28	TGTGCCAGCCGACTAACGGACAGGGTGGCAGATCAGCCCCAGCATTTT	CASRLTDRVADQPQHF
-	-	TRBJ1-5	TRBV9	TGTGCCAGCAGCGACGGGGATCAGCCCCAGCATTTT	CASSDGDQPQHF
-	-	TRBJ2-3	TRBV28	TGTGCCAGCAGTTCGGACGGCCTCAGCACAGATACGCAGTATTTT	CASSSDGLSTDTQYF
-	-	TRBJ1-6	TRBV6-5	TGTGCCAGCAGTTACACAATCAATTCACCCCTCCACTTT	CASSYTINSPLHF
TRBD1	once	TRBJ2-5	TRBV28	TGTGCCAGCAGTTTATGGGACAGGGGAGAGACCCAGTACTTC	CASSLWDRGETQYF
-	-	TRBJ2-1	TRBV5-1	TGCGCCAGCAGCTCACTTTCAGCTGGAGACAATGAGCAGTTCTTC	CASSSLSAGDNEQFF
-	-	TRBJ2-1	TRBV28	TGTGCCAGTTCCCCTGGGGAGTGGAGCAATGAGCAGTTCTTC	CASSPGEWSNEQFF